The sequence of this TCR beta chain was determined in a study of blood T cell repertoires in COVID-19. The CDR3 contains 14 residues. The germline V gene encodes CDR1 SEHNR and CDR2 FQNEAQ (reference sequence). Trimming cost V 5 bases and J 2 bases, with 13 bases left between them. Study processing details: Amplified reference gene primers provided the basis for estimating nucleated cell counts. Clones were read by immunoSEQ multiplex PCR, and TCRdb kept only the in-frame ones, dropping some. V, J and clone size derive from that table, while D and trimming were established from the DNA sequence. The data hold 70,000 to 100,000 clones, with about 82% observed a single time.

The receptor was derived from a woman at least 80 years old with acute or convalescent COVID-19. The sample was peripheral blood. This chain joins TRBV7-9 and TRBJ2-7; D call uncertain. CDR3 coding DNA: TGTGCCAGCAGCCACCCCGAGTTTCCCTACGAGCAGTACTTC. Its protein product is CASSHPEFPYEQYF.